This TCR beta chain came from a study of control samples from healthy donors and cancer patients. Clones were sequenced by immunoSEQ multiplex PCR, and TCRdb holds only the in-frame ones, with some missing. Seen here are about 160,000 clones, about 94% observed once, and the top ten hold roughly 8.4%. Trimming removed 6 bases from V and 0 bases from J, with 20 bases in between. Germline V gene lookup returns CDR1 LNHDA and CDR2 SQIVND (reference sequence). The CDR3 runs 17 residues. Material for sequencing was blood. The clonotype originates from a woman aged 40-49 years in good health. This chain links TRBV19 with TRBJ1-1, with a weak D call TRBD1 (6 bases). The CDR3 region has the DNA TGTGCCAGTAGGGAGGACAGATTCACCCCCATGAACACTGAAGCTTTCTTT. Protein sequence: CASREDRFTPMNTEAFF.